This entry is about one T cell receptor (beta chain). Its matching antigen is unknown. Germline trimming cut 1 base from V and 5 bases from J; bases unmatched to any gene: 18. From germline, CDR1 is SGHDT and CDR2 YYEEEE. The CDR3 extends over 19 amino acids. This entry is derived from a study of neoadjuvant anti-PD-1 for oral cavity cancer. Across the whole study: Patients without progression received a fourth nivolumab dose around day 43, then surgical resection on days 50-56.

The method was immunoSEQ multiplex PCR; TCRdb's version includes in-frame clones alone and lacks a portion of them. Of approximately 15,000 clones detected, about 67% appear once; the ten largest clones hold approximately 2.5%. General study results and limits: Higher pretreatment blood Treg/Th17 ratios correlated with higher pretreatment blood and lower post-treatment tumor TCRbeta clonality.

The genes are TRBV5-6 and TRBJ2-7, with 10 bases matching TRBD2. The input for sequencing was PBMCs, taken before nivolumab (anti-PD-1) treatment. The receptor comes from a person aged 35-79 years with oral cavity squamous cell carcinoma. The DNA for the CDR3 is TGTGCCAGCAGCTTGTCCCGGGCGACTAGCGGGCGACCACGCCACGAGCAGTACTTC. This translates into CASSLSRATSGRPRHEQYF.